A selection of T cell receptor beta chains follows, all from one sample in a study of T cells in Graves' hyperthyroidism and ophthalmopathy. TCRdb ran MiXCR on the multiplex PCR reads and lists one entry per CDR3 protein. The table has roughly 500,000 distinct CDR3 sequences, 35% to 55% seen once. Sequenced sample: peripheral blood or thyroid tissue (not recorded which). The receptors stem from an adult woman with Graves' disease, either hyperthyroidism or ophthalmopathy (not recorded which). Each CDR3 is given without its conserved first and last residue. A D gene is named only where the DNA matches it firmly. A row's size may be missing; if present it is once, few, many or a size class.

NA | NA | TRBJ2-7 | TRBV10-3 | AISPGSLALWGDGQY
few | TRBD1 | TRBJ1-6 | TRBV7-9 | ATGRDSEAPLH
many | TRBD2 | TRBJ2-2 | TRBV5-1 | ASSLVIQTSAYTGELF
NA | NA | TRBJ1-2 | TRBV9 | ASSVTPNYGYT
many | NA | TRBJ1-2 | TRBV15 | ATSRARQSDWENHVYGYT
many | NA | TRBJ2-6 | TRBV20-1 | SAGPPGANVLT
many | TRBD2 | TRBJ2-5 | TRBV7-2 | ASSPTTSGKGETQY
many | NA | TRBJ2-6 | TRBV12-3/TRBV12-4 | ASSRGRANVLT
once | TRBD2 | TRBJ2-5 | TRBV20-1 | SARALAGDWETQY
NA | TRBD1 | TRBJ2-6 | TRBV7-2 | ATKDRVTETLSGANVLT
many | TRBD2 | TRBJ2-5 | TRBV4-2 | ASSHLTSGAETQY
NA | TRBD1 | TRBJ1-5 | TRBV15 | ATSRDRGQETQH
many | NA | TRBJ1-2 | TRBV7-2 | ASSPSGGWADYGYT
once | TRBD2 | TRBJ2-7 | TRBV7-2 | ASSPEGRALSDEQY
many | TRBD2 | TRBJ2-3 | TRBV19 | ASSIEAGGTYTDTQY
NA | NA | TRBJ2-3 | TRBV3-1 | ASSPRRATDTQY
NA | TRBD1 | TRBJ2-7 | TRBV20-1 | SVGQGHEQY
NA | TRBD2 | TRBJ2-5 | TRBV2 | ASTGGAGETQY
many | NA | TRBJ2-2 | TRBV20-1 | SAIHGISNTGELF
NA | NA | TRBJ2-5 | TRBV2 | ASSESETQY
NA | NA | TRBJ1-2 | TRBV20-1 | SARVRTWGYGYT
few | NA | TRBJ1-2 | TRBV25-1 | ASSEDPRYGYT
NA | NA | TRBJ2-7 | TRBV7-9 | ASSLAAGEGQY
once | TRBD1 | TRBJ1-6 | TRBV2 | ASSAGGGNSPLH
NA | NA | TRBJ2-1 | TRBV20-1 | SAWATTSYNEQF
many | NA | TRBJ2-7 | TRBV28 | ASRALPYEQY
NA | NA | TRBJ2-6 | TRBV7-3 | ASSPRAGNYGANVLT
many | NA | TRBJ1-1 | TRBV12-3/TRBV12-4 | ASSSPMNTEAF
many | NA | TRBJ1-5 | TRBV7-2 | ASSFRLDQPQH
NA | TRBD2 | TRBJ2-7 | TRBV20-1 | SAGEGTYEQY
NA | NA | TRBJ1-4 | TRBV20-1 | SARDIRELGEKLF
many | TRBD1 | TRBJ2-7 | TRBV20-1 | SARESLKGAGYNYEQY
NA | NA | TRBJ2-2 | TRBV6-5 | ASSYRGLAGELF
many | NA | TRBJ1-6 | TRBV6-6 | ASSYSGRRDNSPLH
many | NA | TRBJ2-7 | TRBV7-9 | ASSLKGGAIYEQY
NA | NA | TRBJ2-5 | TRBV20-1 | SAQNWDTSY
NA | NA | TRBJ1-6 | TRBV7-2 | ASSPNPGGVNSPLH
few | NA | TRBJ1-1 | TRBV7-3 | ASSPTVRVTEAF
many | NA | TRBJ1-6 | TRBV2 | ASSDRGATLH
NA | NA | TRBJ1-5 | TRBV2 | ASSLGNLKLPQH
once | TRBD1 | TRBJ1-2 | TRBV7-3 | ASSLGAGGGGGHT
NA | NA | TRBJ2-7 | TRBV7-9 | ASSLPRPELSYEQY
NA | TRBD2 | TRBJ2-5 | TRBV12-3/TRBV12-4 | ASSLIGTSGNFRETQY
many | NA | TRBJ1-6 | TRBV15 | ATRFSDSPLH
many | NA | TRBJ2-7 | TRBV6-5 | ASSYSVGTPYEQY
NA | NA | TRBJ1-5 | TRBV7-9 | ASSPTVGRDQPQH